One and the same sample provided the 2 T cell receptor beta chains below, sequenced in a study of control samples from healthy donors and cancer patients. Only in-frame clones appear in the TCRdb table, and some are missing; sequencing was by immunoSEQ multiplex PCR. The table shows 100,000 to 150,000 clones, with about 90% occurring only once. Sequenced: blood. These receptors all come from a man aged 18 to 29 in good health.

V usage is TRBV4-3 and J usage is TRBJ2-3, with D hard to call. The V gene's germline CDR1 is LGHNA and CDR2 YSLEER. CDR3 size: 14 residues. Trimming took 4 bases from V and 5 from J, leaving 13 bases between them. The CDR3, as DNA: TGCGCCAGCAGCCCCAACACGGGTGGAGATACGCAGTATTTT. It encodes CASSPNTGGDTQYF.

This clone has just one count. This chain connects TRBV25-1 to TRBJ1-5; tentatively, D is TRBD1 (6 bases). Germline V gene data show CDR1 as MGHDK and CDR2 as SYGVNS. Trimming removed 3 bases at V and 6 bases at J, with 15 bases between. CDR3 length: 15 residues. The CDR3, as DNA: TGTGCCAGCAGTGATTCCGGGGGGGCAGGTCAGCCCCAGCATTTT. This gives the protein CASSDSGGAGQPQHF.